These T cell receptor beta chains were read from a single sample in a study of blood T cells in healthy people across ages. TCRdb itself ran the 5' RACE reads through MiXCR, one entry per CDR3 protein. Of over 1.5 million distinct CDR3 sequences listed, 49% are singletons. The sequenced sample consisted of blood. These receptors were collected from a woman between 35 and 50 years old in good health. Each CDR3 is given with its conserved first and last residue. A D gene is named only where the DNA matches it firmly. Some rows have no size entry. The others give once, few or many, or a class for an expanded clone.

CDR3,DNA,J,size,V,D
CASSSGTGNREQYF,TGTGCCAGCAGTTCCGGGACAGGGAATCGGGAGCAGTACTTC,TRBJ2-4,few,TRBV28,TRBD1
CSVDGAGGFYGYTF,TGCAGCGTTGACGGAGCGGGCGGATTTTATGGCTACACCTTC,TRBJ1-2,few,TRBV29-1,.
CASKAGTANNEQFF,TGCGCCAGCAAGGCGGGGACCGCGAATAATGAGCAGTTCTTC,TRBJ2-1,.,TRBV5-1,.
CASSLGPGRLDYEQYF,TGTGCCAGCAGTTTAGGCCCCGGTAGGCTAGATTACGAGCAGTACTTC,TRBJ2-7,.,TRBV28,.
CAIRGGLVTDTQYF,TGTGCCATCAGGGGGGGTCTTGTCACAGATACGCAGTATTTT,TRBJ2-3,.,TRBV10-3,.
CASSLNPASTDTQYF,TGTGCCAGCAGCTTAAATCCGGCTAGCACAGATACGCAGTATTTT,TRBJ2-3,few,TRBV7-2,.
CASSLSTIRETQYF,TGTGCCAGCAGCTTAAGTACTATCCGAGAGACCCAGTACTTC,TRBJ2-5,few,TRBV7-2,.
CASSPRDRANEQYF,TGCGCCAGCAGCCCCCGGGACAGGGCCAACGAGCAGTACTTC,TRBJ2-7,few,TRBV4-1,TRBD1
CASSQATKTEQYF,TGCGCCAGCAGCCAAGCTACGAAAACCGAGCAGTACTTC,TRBJ2-7,.,TRBV4-1,.
CASSFSQASNEQFF,TGTGCCAGCAGTTTTTCCCAGGCGAGCAATGAGCAGTTCTTC,TRBJ2-1,.,TRBV12-3/TRBV12-4,.
CASRLSGASYEQYF,TGTGCCAGCAGACTTAGCGGGGCCTCCTACGAGCAGTACTTC,TRBJ2-7,.,TRBV5-6,TRBD2